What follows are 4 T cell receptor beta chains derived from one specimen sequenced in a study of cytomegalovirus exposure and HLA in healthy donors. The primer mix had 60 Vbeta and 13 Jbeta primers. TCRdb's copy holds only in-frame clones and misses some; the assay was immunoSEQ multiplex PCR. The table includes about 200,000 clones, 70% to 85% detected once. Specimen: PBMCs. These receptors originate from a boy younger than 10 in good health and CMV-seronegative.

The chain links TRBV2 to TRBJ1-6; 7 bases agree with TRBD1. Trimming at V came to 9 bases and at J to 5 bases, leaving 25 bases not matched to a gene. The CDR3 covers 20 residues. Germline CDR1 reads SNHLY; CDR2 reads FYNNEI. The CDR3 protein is CAREAPDVTGTGSDNSPLHF. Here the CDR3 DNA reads TGTGCCAGAGAAGCACCCGATGTGACAGGGACGGGCTCGGATAATTCACCCCTCCACTTT.

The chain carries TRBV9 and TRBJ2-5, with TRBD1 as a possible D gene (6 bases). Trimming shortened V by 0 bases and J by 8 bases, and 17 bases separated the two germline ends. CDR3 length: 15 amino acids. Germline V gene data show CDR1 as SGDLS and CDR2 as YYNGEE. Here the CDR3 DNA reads TGTGCCAGCAGCGTAGCACCCGACAGGACGGTCACCCAGTACTTC. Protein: CASSVAPDRTVTQYF.

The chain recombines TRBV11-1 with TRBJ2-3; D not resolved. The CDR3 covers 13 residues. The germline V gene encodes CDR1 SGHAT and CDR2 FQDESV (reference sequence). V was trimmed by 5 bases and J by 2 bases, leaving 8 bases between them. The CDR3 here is CASSPYNTDTQYF. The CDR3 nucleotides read TGTGCCAGCAGCCCATACAACACAGATACGCAGTATTTT.

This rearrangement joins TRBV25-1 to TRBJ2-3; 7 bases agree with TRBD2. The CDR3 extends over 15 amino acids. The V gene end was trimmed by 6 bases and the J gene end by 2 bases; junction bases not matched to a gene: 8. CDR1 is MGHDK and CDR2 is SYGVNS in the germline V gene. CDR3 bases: TGTGCCAGCAGCCCGTTGGGGAGGGACACAGATACGCAGTATTTT. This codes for CASSPLGRDTDTQYF.